This note documents a single TCR beta chain sequence. The antigen remains undetermined. This specimen comes from a study of glioma-infiltrating T cells. V lost 4 bases and J 7 bases, leaving 10 bases between the germline ends. Germline CDR1 is SGHAT and CDR2 is FQNNGV. The CDR3 totals 13 residues. Study-wide results and caveats: Gliomas, especially low-grade, showed above-expected tissue-blood divergence; non-neoplastic patients showed below.

Using RNA template, CDR3s of TCR alpha and beta were amplified with iRepertoire arm-PCR. Input was roughly 95-400 ng of tissue mRNA or PBMC total RNA. TCRdb itself ran the multiplex PCR reads through MiXCR, one entry per CDR3 protein. Altogether around 100,000 distinct CDR3 sequences are present, about 30% being singletons, with the ten largest covering 40% to 45%. The chain carries TRBV11-2 and TRBJ2-2; D is unresolved. The source of this sequence is a human donor with low-grade glioma or glioblastoma, undergoing nonglioma brain surgery, or in good health (not recorded which). The material sequenced was glioma tissue, nonneoplastic brain tissue, or PBMCs (not recorded which). In DNA form, the CDR3 reads TGTGCCAGCAGCTCCGCAGTGGACGGGGAGCTGTTTTTT. Protein: CASSSAVDGELFF.